Below, 21 T cell receptor beta chains from the same sample are listed, as sequenced in a study of T cells expressing NK-cell markers. One entry per CDR3 protein, without DNA, is what TCRdb gives after re-calling the 5' RACE reads. The listing records roughly 350,000 distinct CDR3 sequences. The sample consisted of blood T cells: a sorted CD56 or NKG2C T cell subset, CD4+ or CD8+ T cells, or bulk PBMC T cells (not recorded which). The source is a man aged 18-69 years in good health.

The rearrangement joins TRBV20-1 to TRBJ2-5; TCRdb reports TRBD1, a call that lacks DNA to check it against. The CDR3 covers 18 residues. CDR1 is DFQATT and CDR2 is SNEGSKA in the germline V gene (reference sequence). This CDR3 is CSASSGSGGPKAQGTQYF.

V and J are TRBV20-1 and TRBJ2-3. The length of the CDR3 is 18 residues. Germline V CDR1 and CDR2: DFQATT, SNEGSKA (reference sequence). CDR3 sequence: CSARETDDLKFRTDTQYF.

The V call is TRBV5-1, the J call TRBJ1-6; the TCRdb call, TRBD1, lacks DNA for checking. The CDR3 totals 13 residues. The V gene's germline CDR1 is SGHRS and CDR2 YFSETQ. The CDR3 spells CASRGDSAYPLHF.

V is TRBV6-1 and J is TRBJ2-7; checking the TCRdb D call of TRBD2 is not possible without DNA. The CDR3 totals 16 residues. Germline assignment: CDR1 MNHNS and CDR2 SASEGT. CDR3 sequence reads: CASSQASPPSSYEQYF.

This sequence joins TRBV4-2 and TRBJ2-5; TCRdb picks TRBD1, but there is no DNA to check that call. Germline CDR1 and CDR2: LGHNA and YNFKEQ. The CDR3 has 16 amino acids. This chain's CDR3 is CASSQDWGGIQETQYF.

V gene TRBV5-1 combines with J gene TRBJ1-1; TCRdb gives TRBD1 as the D gene, but with no DNA this cannot be confirmed. Germline V gene data show CDR1 as SGHRS and CDR2 as YFSETQ. The CDR3 is 13 residues long. The CDR3 loop reads CASSLDTGARAFF.

The V and J genes are TRBV7-2 and TRBJ1-6. Germline-derived CDR1 and CDR2 are SGHTA and FQGNSA. The CDR3 extends over 16 amino acids. The CDR3: CASSLGWDSYNSPLHF.

This sequence joins TRBV6-1 and TRBJ2-1; as DNA is missing, the TRBD2 call by TCRdb cannot be tested. Germline V CDR1 and CDR2: MNHNS, SASEGT. The CDR3 covers 17 residues. The CDR3 loop is CASSRRLAGGRSNEQFF.

V usage is TRBV7-2 and J usage is TRBJ1-2; the D gene TCRdb calls, TRBD1, cannot be checked with no DNA. Germline loops: CDR1 SGHTA, CDR2 FQGNSA. This CDR3 has 17 residues. The CDR3 sequence is CASSLGQGGLGSNGYTF.

The chain combines TRBV21-1 with TRBJ2-3; the TRBD1 assignment by TCRdb is unverifiable without DNA. TRBV21-1 is a pseudogene locus. This CDR3 spans 15 amino acids. The chain's CDR3 is CASSKGRGDWNTQYF.

V usage is TRBV7-3 and J usage is TRBJ2-1; TCRdb gives TRBD1 as the D gene, but with no DNA this cannot be confirmed. The CDR3 covers 13 residues. The V gene's germline CDR1 is SGHTA and CDR2 FQGTGA. CDR3 loop: CASSSDRTNEQFF.

The chain joins TRBV6-1 to TRBJ1-2. Germline loops: CDR1 MNHNS, CDR2 SASEGT. This CDR3 spans 16 amino acids. The CDR3 spells CASSVGPAAWDKGYTF.

The V call is TRBV5-6, the J call TRBJ2-2; TCRdb names TRBD1, which stays unverified in the absence of DNA. CDR3 length equals 17 residues. Germline loops: CDR1 SGHDT, CDR2 YYEEEE. This CDR3 reads CASSLSWGGIDTGELFF.

The genes are TRBV29-1 and TRBJ1-1. The CDR3 runs to 14 residues. From germline, CDR1 is SQVTM and CDR2 ANQGSEA. The chain's CDR3 is CSVEARGIKTEAFF.

The chain links TRBV7-2 to TRBJ2-1; TCRdb designates TRBD2, a call that cannot be tested without DNA. Germline V gene lookup returns CDR1 SGHTA and CDR2 FQGNSA. This CDR3 region has 16 residues. CDR3 amino acids: CASSLNSGGDNPEQFF. The full variable domain, in which reference TRBV7-2 and TRBJ2-1 provide the parts outside the CDR3, is GAGVSQSPSNKVTEKGKDVELRCDPISGHTALYWYRQSLGQGLEFLIYFQGNSAPDKSGLPSDRFSAERTGGSVSTLTIQRTQQEDSAVYLCASSLNSGGDNPEQFFGPGTRLTVL.

V gene TRBV7-9 combines with J gene TRBJ1-1; TCRdb returns TRBD1, unconfirmable since there is no DNA. The CDR3 contains 14 residues. Germline assignment: CDR1 SEHNR and CDR2 FQNEAQ (reference sequence). CDR3 region: CASSRETGYPEAFF.

The chain has TRBV6-5 and TRBJ2-5. This CDR3 has 15 amino acids. CDR1 and CDR2 (germline): MNHEY, SVGAGI. CDR3 amino acids: CASSYSGLEGETQYF.

This chain uses TRBV7-9 with TRBJ2-7. The germline gives CDR1 SEHNR, CDR2 FQNEAQ (reference sequence). CDR3 size: 11 residues. The CDR3: CASSLAGQEYF. The complete variable domain, with remaining parts taken from reference TRBV7-9 and TRBJ2-7, reads DTGVSQNPRHKITKRGQNVTFRCDPISEHNRLYWYRQTLGQGPEFLTYFQNEAQLEKSRLLSDRFSAERPKGSFSTLEIQRTEQGDSAMYLCASSLAGQEYFGPGTRLTVT.

The V and J genes are TRBV9 and TRBJ2-1; absent DNA, TCRdb's TRBD1 call cannot be checked. This CDR3 region has 14 residues. Germline V CDR1 and CDR2: SGDLS, YYNGEE. The CDR3: CASSVGGGRNEQFF.

The chain joins TRBV18 to TRBJ2-7; TCRdb returns TRBD2, unconfirmable since there is no DNA. CDR3 size: 16 residues. The germline V gene has CDR1 KGHSH and CDR2 LQKENI. CDR3 in amino acids: CASSPSSGGEFFEQYF.

The chain links TRBV7-3 to TRBJ2-1; TCRdb names TRBD1, which stays unverified in the absence of DNA. CDR3 length: 15 residues. CDR1 is SGHTA, CDR2 FQGTGA, per germline. The CDR3 loop reads CASSLSGGAMSEQFF.